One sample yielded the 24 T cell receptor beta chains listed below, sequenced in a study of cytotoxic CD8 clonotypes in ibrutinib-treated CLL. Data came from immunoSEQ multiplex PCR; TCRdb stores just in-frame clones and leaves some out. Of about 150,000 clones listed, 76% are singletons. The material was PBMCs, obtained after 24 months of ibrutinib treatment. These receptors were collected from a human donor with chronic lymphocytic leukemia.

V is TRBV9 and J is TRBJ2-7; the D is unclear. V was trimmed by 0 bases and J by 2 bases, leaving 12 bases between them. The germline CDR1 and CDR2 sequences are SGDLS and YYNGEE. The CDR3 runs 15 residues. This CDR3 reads CASSVGPTAPYEQYF. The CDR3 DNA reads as TGTGCCAGCAGCGTAGGGCCGACGGCCCCCTACGAGCAGTACTTC.

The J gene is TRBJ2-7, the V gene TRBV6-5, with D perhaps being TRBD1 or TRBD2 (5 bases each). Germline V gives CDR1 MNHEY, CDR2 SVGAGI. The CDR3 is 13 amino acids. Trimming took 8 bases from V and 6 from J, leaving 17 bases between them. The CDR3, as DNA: TGTGCCAGCGTCCGGGACCCACAACGCGAGCAGTACTTC. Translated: CASVRDPQREQYF.

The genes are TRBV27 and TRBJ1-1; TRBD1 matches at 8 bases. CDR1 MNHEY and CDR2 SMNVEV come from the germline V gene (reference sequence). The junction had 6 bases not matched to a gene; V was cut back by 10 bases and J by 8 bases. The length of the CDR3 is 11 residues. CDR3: CATLTGVEAFF. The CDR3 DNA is TGTGCCACCCTGACAGGGGTCGAAGCTTTCTTT.

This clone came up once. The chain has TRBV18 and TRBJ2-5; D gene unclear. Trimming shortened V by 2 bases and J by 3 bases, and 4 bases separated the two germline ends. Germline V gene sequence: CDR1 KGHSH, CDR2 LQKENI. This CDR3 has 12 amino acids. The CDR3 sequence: CASSPGEETQYF. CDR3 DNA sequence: TGTGCCAGCTCACCAGGGGAAGAGACCCAGTACTTC.

CDR3 in DNA: TGTGCCAGCAGCCGGACAGGGGGCCTTTTCACTGAAGCTTTCTTT. Encoded protein: CASSRTGGLFTEAFF. This chain uses TRBV7-2 with TRBJ1-1; 11 bases are shared with TRBD1. The CDR3 extends over 15 amino acids. V was clipped by 5 bases and J by 4 bases; unmatched bases: 6. The germline CDR1 and CDR2 sequences are SGHTA and FQGNSA.

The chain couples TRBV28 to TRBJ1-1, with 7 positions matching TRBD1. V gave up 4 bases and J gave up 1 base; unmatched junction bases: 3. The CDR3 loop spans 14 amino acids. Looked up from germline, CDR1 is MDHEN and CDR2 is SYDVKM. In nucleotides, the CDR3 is TGTGCCAGCAGTTCCGGGACAGCGAACACTGAAGCTTTCTTT. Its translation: CASSSGTANTEAFF.

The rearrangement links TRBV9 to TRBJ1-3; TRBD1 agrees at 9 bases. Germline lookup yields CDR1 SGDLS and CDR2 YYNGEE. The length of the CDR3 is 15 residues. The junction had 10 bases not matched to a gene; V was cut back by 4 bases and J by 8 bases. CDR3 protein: CASSTLGQGADTIYF. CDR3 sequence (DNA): TGTGCCAGCAGCACCTTGGGACAGGGAGCGGACACCATATATTTT. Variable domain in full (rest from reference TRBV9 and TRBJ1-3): DSGVTQTPKHLITATGQRVTLRCSPRSGDLSVYWYQQSLDQGLQFLIQYYNGEERAKGNILERFSAQQFPDLHSELNLSSLELGDSALYFCASSTLGQGADTIYFGEGSWLTVV.

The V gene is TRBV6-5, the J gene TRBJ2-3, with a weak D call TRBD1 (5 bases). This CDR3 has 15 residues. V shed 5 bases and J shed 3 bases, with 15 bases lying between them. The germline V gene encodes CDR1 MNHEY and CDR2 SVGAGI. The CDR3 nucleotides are TGTGCCAGCAGTCAAGGGGAACCCTTAACAGATACGCAGTATTTT. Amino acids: CASSQGEPLTDTQYF.

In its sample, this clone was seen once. The CDR3 sequence is CASSLGGTFDNEQFF. The CDR3 DNA reads TGCGCCAGCAGCTTGGGGGGGACGTTCGACAATGAGCAGTTCTTC. The gene calls are TRBV5-1 and TRBJ2-1; D could derive from TRBD1 or TRBD2 (5 bases each). V dropped 0 bases and J dropped 5 bases, with 12 bases sitting between them. The length of the CDR3 is 15 residues. CDR1 is SGHRS and CDR2 is YFSETQ in the germline V gene.

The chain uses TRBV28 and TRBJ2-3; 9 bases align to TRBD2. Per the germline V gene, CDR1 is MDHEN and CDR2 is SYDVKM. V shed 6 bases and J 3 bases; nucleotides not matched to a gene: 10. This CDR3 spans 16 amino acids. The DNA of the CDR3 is TGTGCCAGCAGGTTAGGGGGTAGCGGGAGTACAGATACGCAGTATTTT. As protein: CASRLGGSGSTDTQYF.

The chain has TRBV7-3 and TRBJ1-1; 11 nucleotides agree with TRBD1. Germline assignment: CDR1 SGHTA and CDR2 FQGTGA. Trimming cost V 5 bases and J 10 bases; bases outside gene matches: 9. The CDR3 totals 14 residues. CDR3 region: CASSPRAGQGGAFF. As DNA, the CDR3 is TGTGCCAGCAGCCCCCGAGCGGGACAGGGGGGAGCTTTCTTT.

CDR3 protein: CASSQDGSRAQPQHF. The CDR3 region has the DNA TGTGCCAGCAGCCAAGATGGAAGTCGGGCACAGCCCCAGCATTTT. The chain joins TRBV14 to TRBJ1-5; no reliable D call. The CDR3 runs 15 residues. Trimming shortened V by 0 bases and J by 7 bases, and 13 bases separated the two germline ends. Germline CDR1 and CDR2: SGHDN and FVKESK.

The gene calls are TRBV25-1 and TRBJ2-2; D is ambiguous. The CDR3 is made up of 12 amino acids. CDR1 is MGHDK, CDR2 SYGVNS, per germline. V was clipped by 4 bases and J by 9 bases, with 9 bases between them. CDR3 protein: CASSGWMRELFF. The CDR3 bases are TGTGCCAGCAGTGGATGGATGAGGGAGCTGTTTTTT.

The CDR3 loop reads CASGPGTRYEQYF. In nucleotides, the CDR3 is TGTGCCAGCGGACCAGGGACTCGCTACGAGCAGTACTTC. J is TRBJ2-7 and V is TRBV7-9, with D perhaps TRBD2 (6 bases). In germline, CDR1 is SEHNR, CDR2 FQNEAQ (reference sequence). CDR3 size: 13 residues. Trimming removed 8 bases from V and 3 bases from J, with 14 bases in between.

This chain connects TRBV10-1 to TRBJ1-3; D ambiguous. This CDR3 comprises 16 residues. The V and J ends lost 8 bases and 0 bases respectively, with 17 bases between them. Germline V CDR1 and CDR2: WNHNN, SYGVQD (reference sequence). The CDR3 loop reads CASPPVHNGSGNTIYF. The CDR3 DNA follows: TGCGCCAGCCCGCCGGTTCACAACGGCTCTGGAAACACCATATATTTT.

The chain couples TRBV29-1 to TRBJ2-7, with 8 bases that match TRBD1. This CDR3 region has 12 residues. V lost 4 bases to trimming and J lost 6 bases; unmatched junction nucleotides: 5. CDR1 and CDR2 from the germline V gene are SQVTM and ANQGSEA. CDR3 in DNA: TGCAGCGTTGGGACAGGGACCCTCGAGCAGTACTTC. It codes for CSVGTGTLEQYF.

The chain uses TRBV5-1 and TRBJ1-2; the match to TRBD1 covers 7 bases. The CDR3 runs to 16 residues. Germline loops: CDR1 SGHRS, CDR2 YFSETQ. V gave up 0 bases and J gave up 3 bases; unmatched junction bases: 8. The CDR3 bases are TGCGCCAGCAGCTTGGTAGGGACAGTAACAGACTATGGCTACACCTTC. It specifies CASSLVGTVTDYGYTF.

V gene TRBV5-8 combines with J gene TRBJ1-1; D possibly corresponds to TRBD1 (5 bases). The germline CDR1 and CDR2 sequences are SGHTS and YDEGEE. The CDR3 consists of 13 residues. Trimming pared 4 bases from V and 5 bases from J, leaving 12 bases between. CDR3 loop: CASSPNRWTEAFF. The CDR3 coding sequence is TGTGCCAGCAGCCCAAACAGGTGGACTGAAGCTTTCTTT.

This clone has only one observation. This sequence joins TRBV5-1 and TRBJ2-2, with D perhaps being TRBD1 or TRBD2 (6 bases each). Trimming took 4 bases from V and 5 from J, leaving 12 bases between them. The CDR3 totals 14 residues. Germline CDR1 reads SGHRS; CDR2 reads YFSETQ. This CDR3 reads CASSRGGGTGELFF. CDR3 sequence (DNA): TGCGCCAGCAGCCGAGGAGGGGGAACCGGGGAGCTGTTTTTT.

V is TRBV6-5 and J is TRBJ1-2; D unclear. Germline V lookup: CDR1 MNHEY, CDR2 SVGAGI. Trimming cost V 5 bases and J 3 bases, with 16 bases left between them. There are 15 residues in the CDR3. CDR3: CASSTFSQAYYGYTF. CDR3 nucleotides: TGTGCCAGCAGTACTTTCTCCCAGGCGTACTATGGCTACACCTTC.

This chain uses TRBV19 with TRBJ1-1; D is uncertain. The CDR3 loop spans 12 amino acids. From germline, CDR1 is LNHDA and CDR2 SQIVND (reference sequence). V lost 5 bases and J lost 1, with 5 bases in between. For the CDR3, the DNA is TGTGCCAGTAGTGTGGGGAACACTGAAGCTTTCTTT. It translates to CASSVGNTEAFF.

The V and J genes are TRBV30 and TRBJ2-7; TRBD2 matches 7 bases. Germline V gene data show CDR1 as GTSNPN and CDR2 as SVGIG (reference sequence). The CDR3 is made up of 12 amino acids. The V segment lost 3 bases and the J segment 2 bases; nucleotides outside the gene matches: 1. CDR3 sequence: CAWRGGTYEQYF. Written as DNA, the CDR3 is TGTGCCTGGAGGGGGGGGACCTACGAGCAGTACTTC.

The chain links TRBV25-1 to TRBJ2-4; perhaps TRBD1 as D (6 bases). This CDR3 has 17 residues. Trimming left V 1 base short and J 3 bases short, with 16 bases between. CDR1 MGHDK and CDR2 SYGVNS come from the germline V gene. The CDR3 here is CASSEWGLALGKNIQYF. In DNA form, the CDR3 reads TGTGCCAGCAGTGAATGGGGGCTAGCTCTTGGCAAAAACATTCAGTACTTC.

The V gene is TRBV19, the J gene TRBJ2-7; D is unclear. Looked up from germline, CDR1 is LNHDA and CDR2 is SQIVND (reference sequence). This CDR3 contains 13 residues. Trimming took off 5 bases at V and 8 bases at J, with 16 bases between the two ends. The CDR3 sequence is CASSPPDLTKQYF. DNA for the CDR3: TGTGCCAGTAGTCCCCCGGACCTCACGAAGCAGTACTTC.